The rows below give T cell receptor beta chains drawn from one sample of a study of a mutant IDH1 vaccine in newly diagnosed glioma. Assay: immunoSEQ multiplex PCR; the TCRdb copy retains only in-frame clones and omits some. The sample records about 36,000 clones, 80% being singletons. These TCRs are of unknown antigen specificity. The sequenced sample was peripheral blood mononuclear cells (PBMCs), obtained from a glioma patient whose treatment included an IDH1 peptide vaccine. The receptors were gathered from a woman aged 25 to 39 with glioma. Some clones in this sample may be carry-over from other donors' samples. Each CDR3 is given with its conserved first and last residue. A D gene is named only where the DNA matches it firmly. Rows may omit the clone size; those that give it use once, few, many or a size class.

J gene | clone size | D gene | V gene | CDR3 protein | CDR3 DNA
TRBJ2-7 | NA | NA | TRBV4-1 | CASSQSNLPGDEQYF | TGCGCCAGCAGCCAATCAAACCTCCCAGGGGACGAGCAGTACTTC
TRBJ2-1 | few | NA | TRBV11-3 | CASSLDRLWTVNEQFF | TGTGCCAGCAGCTTAGATCGTCTTTGGACGGTCAATGAGCAGTTCTTC
TRBJ2-7 | few | NA | TRBV19 | CASSMGGVVEQYF | TGTGCCAGTAGTATGGGTGGGGTTGTCGAGCAGTACTTC
TRBJ2-2 | NA | NA | TRBV4-2 | CASSPNGGSYTGELFF | TGTGCCAGCAGCCCCAACGGTGGGAGTTACACCGGGGAGCTGTTTTTT
TRBJ2-3 | NA | NA | TRBV5-8 | CASSLPGADTQYF | TGTGCCAGCAGCTTGCCGGGTGCAGATACGCAGTATTTT
TRBJ1-1 | NA | TRBD1 | TRBV4-1 | CASSQLGQGTEAFF | TGCGCCAGCAGCCAACTCGGACAGGGAACTGAAGCTTTCTTT
TRBJ1-1 | few | NA | TRBV6-5 | CASSYASNTEAFF | TGTGCCAGCAGTTACGCCTCGAACACTGAAGCTTTCTTT
TRBJ2-3 | NA | TRBD2 | TRBV4-1 | CASSQSGRTTDTQYF | TGCGCCAGCAGCCAAAGCGGGAGAACGACAGATACGCAGTATTTT
TRBJ1-2 | NA | NA | TRBV7-9 | CASSLGDKTDARYGYTF | TGTGCCAGCAGCTTAGGCGATAAGACGGACGCTCGCTATGGCTACACCTTC
TRBJ1-1 | once | NA | TRBV10-3 | CAIRQGTEAFF | TGTGCCATCAGACAGGGCACTGAAGCTTTCTTT
TRBJ2-1 | NA | NA | TRBV7-9 | CASSLTGTTNEQFF | TGTGCCAGCAGCCTTACCGGGACGACCAATGAGCAGTTCTTC
TRBJ1-1 | NA | NA | TRBV27 | CASSLRGTTEAFF | TGTGCCAGCAGTTTAAGGGGGACCACTGAAGCTTTCTTT
TRBJ2-1 | NA | NA | TRBV4-1 | CASSPMTPHNEQFF | TGCGCCAGCAGCCCAATGACACCTCACAATGAGCAGTTCTTC
TRBJ2-2 | NA | TRBD2 | TRBV5-6 | CASRGLERAGELFF | TGTGCCAGCAGGGGACTAGAGCGGGCCGGGGAGCTGTTTTTT
TRBJ1-2 | NA | TRBD1 | TRBV9 | CASSGTGGGYTF | TGTGCCAGCAGCGGGACAGGGGGTGGCTACACCTTC
TRBJ2-7 | NA | NA | TRBV5-4 | CASSLRGWDDEQYF | TGTGCCAGCAGCTTGAGAGGGTGGGACGACGAGCAGTACTTC
TRBJ2-7 | NA | NA | TRBV10-2 | CASSEEAGGDEQYF | TGCGCCAGCAGCGAGGAGGCAGGAGGGGACGAGCAGTACTTC
TRBJ1-4 | NA | NA | TRBV13 | CASSLSPSTNEKLFF | TGTGCCAGCAGCTTATCTCCCTCAACTAATGAAAAACTGTTTTTT
TRBJ1-2 | NA | NA | TRBV5-1 | CASSPGLIGYTF | TGCGCCAGCAGTCCAGGGTTGATTGGCTACACCTTC
TRBJ2-1 | NA | NA | TRBV2 | CASRLDLSEQFF | TGTGCCAGCAGGTTAGACCTGAGTGAGCAGTTCTTC
TRBJ2-1 | NA | TRBD2 | TRBV5-4 | CASSLGSYWGLAGGSEQFF | TGTGCCAGCAGCTTGGGTAGTTATTGGGGACTAGCGGGAGGCAGTGAGCAGTTCTTC
TRBJ2-5 | NA | NA | TRBV2 | CASIKGPEETQYF | TGTGCCAGCATCAAAGGACCAGAAGAGACCCAGTACTTC
TRBJ1-2 | few | TRBD1 | TRBV30 | CAWSQGQVYGYTF | TGTGCCTGGAGCCAAGGACAGGTCTATGGCTACACCTTC
TRBJ1-2 | NA | NA | TRBV5-8 | CASSLRTAYGYTF | TGTGCCAGCAGTCTCCGGACGGCCTATGGCTACACCTTC
TRBJ2-1 | NA | NA | TRBV4-2 | CASSPDPWLASYNEQFF | TGTGCCAGCAGCCCCGACCCTTGGCTAGCCTCCTACAATGAGCAGTTCTTC
TRBJ1-2 | NA | NA | TRBV27 | CASRRTENYGYTF | TGTGCCAGCAGACGGACTGAGAACTATGGCTACACCTTC
TRBJ2-1 | NA | TRBD2 | TRBV19 | CASSMGRVGDEQFF | TGTGCCAGTAGTATGGGGAGGGTAGGAGATGAGCAGTTCTTC
TRBJ1-1 | NA | NA | TRBV5-5 | CASSLERPNTEAFF | TGCGCCAGCAGCTTGGAGAGGCCGAACACTGAAGCTTTCTTT
TRBJ1-1 | once | NA | TRBV27 | CASSLSPGTEAFF | TGTGCCAGCAGTTTGAGCCCGGGCACTGAAGCTTTCTTT
TRBJ2-3 | NA | TRBD1 | TRBV6-6 | CASAVGTGGKDTQYF | TGTGCCAGCGCGGTCGGGACAGGGGGCAAAGATACGCAGTATTTT
TRBJ2-7 | NA | TRBD2 | TRBV7-9 | CASSLDGRNNEQYF | TGTGCCAGCAGCTTAGACGGGAGGAATAACGAGCAGTACTTC
TRBJ2-1 | once | TRBD2 | TRBV19 | CASFGGDNEQFF | TGTGCCAGTTTCGGGGGGGATAATGAGCAGTTCTTC